One sample yielded the 30 T cell receptor beta chains listed below, sequenced in a study of Ad26.COV2.S vaccination and SARS-CoV-2 variants. Produced via immunoSEQ multiplex PCR; TCRdb's table is partial and in-frame only. The table shows 300,000 to 400,000 clones, with about 85% occurring only once. Regarding treatment: some 20 received Ad26.COV2.S at low or high dose, single or two shots; roughly 5 received placebo; per-sample allocation not given. Material that was analyzed had been drawn on day 63 after the first vaccine or placebo injection. Sequencing used peripheral blood, obtained in a trial of Ad26.COV2.S vaccine versus placebo. The receptors here all came from a person between 18 and 65 years old who received the Ad26.COV2.S COVID-19 vaccine or a placebo.

This chain uses TRBV7-9 with TRBJ2-1, with TRBD2 as a possible D gene (6 bases). Germline CDR1 and CDR2: SEHNR and FQNEAQ (reference sequence). The CDR3 totals 17 residues. Trimming took 5 bases from V and 10 from J, leaving 27 bases between them. The CDR3 nucleotides are TGTGCCAGCAGCAATCGGGCCCGCTACTCCGGGGAGGTAGAGCAGTTCTTC. Its protein is CASSNRARYSGEVEQFF.

This rearrangement joins TRBV5-1 to TRBJ1-1; D uncertain. V was cut by 6 bases and J by 1 base, with 13 bases left in between. This CDR3 comprises 14 residues. Germline assignment: CDR1 SGHRS and CDR2 YFSETQ. CDR3 nucleotide sequence: TGCGCCAGCAAAGAGGTCGGCGAGAACACTGAAGCTTTCTTT. Translation: CASKEVGENTEAFF. The full variable domain, in which reference TRBV5-1 and TRBJ1-1 provide the parts outside the CDR3, is KAGVTQTPRYLIKTRGQQVTLSCSPISGHRSVSWYQQTPGQGLQFLFEYFSETQRNKGNFPGRFSGRQFSNSRSEMNVSTLELGDSALYLCASKEVGENTEAFFGQGTRLTVV.

The J gene is TRBJ2-6, the V gene TRBV28; 8 bases are a match to TRBD1. CDR1 and CDR2 from the germline V gene are MDHEN and SYDVKM. V lost 4 bases to trimming and J lost 0 bases; unmatched junction nucleotides: 5. This CDR3 comprises 17 residues. The CDR3 loop reads CASSSGQGFSGANVLTF. The CDR3 DNA reads TGTGCCAGCAGTTCCGGACAGGGTTTCTCTGGGGCCAACGTCCTGACTTTC.

V gene TRBV6-5 combines with J gene TRBJ1-5; D is perhaps TRBD1 (6 bases). Looked up from germline, CDR1 is MNHEY and CDR2 is SVGAGI. The CDR3 runs to 15 residues. V dropped 7 bases and J dropped 0 bases, with 13 bases sitting between them. The CDR3: CASNHGQYSNQPQHF. Written as DNA, the CDR3 is TGTGCCAGCAACCACGGACAGTATAGCAATCAGCCCCAGCATTTT.

This chain joins TRBV7-9 and TRBJ2-1, with D uncertain. CDR3 length equals 14 residues. V was trimmed by 1 base and J by 7 bases, leaving 11 bases between them. CDR1 and CDR2 (germline): SEHNR, FQNEAQ (reference sequence). CDR3 sequence (DNA): TGTGCCAGCAGCTTAGGGAAACCGCGGAATGAGCAGTTCTTC. Translating gives CASSLGKPRNEQFF.

The DNA of the CDR3 is TGTGCCAGCAGCGAAGGGACATCAGAAAAACTGTTTTTT. Its protein is CASSEGTSEKLFF. V usage is TRBV9 and J usage is TRBJ1-4, with a tentative D call TRBD1 (6 bases). The germline CDR1 and CDR2 sequences are SGDLS and YYNGEE. Trimming removed 3 bases at V and 8 bases at J, with 11 bases between. The CDR3 runs 13 residues.

The V call is TRBV30, the J call TRBJ1-3; maybe TRBD1 (5 bases). Trimming took off 4 bases at V and 3 bases at J, with 13 bases between the two ends. This CDR3 contains 14 residues. CDR1 is GTSNPN, CDR2 SVGIG, per germline (reference sequence). This CDR3 is CAWNRGGNGNTIYF. CDR3 in DNA: TGTGCCTGGAACCGGGGGGGAAATGGAAACACCATATATTTT. Full variable domain (rest looked up from reference TRBV30 and TRBJ1-3): SQTIHQWPATLVQPVGSPLSLECTVEGTSNPNLYWYRQAAGRGLQLLFYSVGIGQISSEVPQNLSASRPQDRQFILSSKKLLLSDSGFYLCAWNRGGNGNTIYFGEGSWLTVV.

The CDR3 protein is CASSQGQMNYGYTF. For the CDR3, the DNA is TGTGCCAGCAGTCAGGGACAGATGAACTATGGCTACACCTTC. The gene calls are TRBV6-5 and TRBJ1-2; TRBD1 matches at 7 bases. This CDR3 contains 14 residues. V was pared by 5 bases and J by 2 bases, with 5 bases of the junction left unmatched. Per the germline V gene, CDR1 is MNHEY and CDR2 is SVGAGI.

This clone has only one observation. This chain links TRBV7-2 with TRBJ2-1, with 7 positions matching TRBD1. This CDR3 has 16 amino acids. The J segment lost 3 bases and the V segment lost 5 bases, leaving 10 bases of the junction unmatched. Germline loops: CDR1 SGHTA, CDR2 FQGNSA. Here the CDR3 reads CASSGGQKSYYNEQFF. The CDR3 DNA follows: TGTGCCAGCAGCGGGGGACAGAAAAGTTACTACAATGAGCAGTTCTTC.

The chain employs TRBV6-2 or TRBV6-3 and TRBJ1-5; D call uncertain. Trimming removed 5 bases from V and 3 bases from J, with 8 bases in between. Germline CDR1 MNHEY, CDR2 SVGEGT. The CDR3 is made up of 13 amino acids. CDR3 sequence: CASSVNSNQPQHF. The CDR3 DNA follows: TGTGCCAGCAGTGTTAATTCCAATCAGCCCCAGCATTTT.

This chain connects TRBV5-5 to TRBJ1-6; D not certain. Between the trimmed V and J ends, which lost 0 bases and 9 bases, there was a span of 4 bases. The germline CDR1 and CDR2 sequences are SGHKS and YYEKEE (reference sequence). CDR3 size: 12 residues. The CDR3 coding sequence is TGTGCCAGCAGCTTGGGGGTTTCACCCCTCCACTTT. It codes for CASSLGVSPLHF.

This chain joins TRBV13 and TRBJ1-1; TRBD1 agrees at 7 bases. Losses at the gene ends were 5 bases for V and 2 bases for J; bases not matched to a gene: 5. Germline V gene data show CDR1 as PRHDT and CDR2 as FYEKMQ (reference sequence). CDR3 size: 14 residues. The CDR3 reads CASSRGGGNTEAFF. In nucleotides, the CDR3 is TGTGCCAGCAGCCGAGGGGGCGGAAACACTGAAGCTTTCTTT.

This chain joins TRBV16 and TRBJ1-5; D gene unclear. Germline values: CDR1 KGHSY, CDR2 FQNENV. With 2 bases removed from V and 0 bases from J, the gap between germline ends came to 17 bases. The CDR3 has 18 amino acids. Here the CDR3 DNA reads TGTGCCAGCAGCCAACTTTTCTCCCGAGACTATAGCAATCAGCCCCAGCATTTT. This sequence encodes CASSQLFSRDYSNQPQHF.

The CDR3 loop is CASSFGTLAGRGSYNEQFF. The CDR3 coding sequence is TGTGCCAGCAGCTTCGGCACATTAGCGGGAAGAGGCTCCTACAATGAGCAGTTCTTC. This sequence joins TRBV11-2 and TRBJ2-1; 8 nucleotides align to TRBD2. After removal of 3 bases from V and 0 bases from J, the junction contained 13 bases not matched to a gene. CDR3 size: 19 residues. Germline V gene lookup returns CDR1 SGHAT and CDR2 FQNNGV.

This clone was counted a single time. The J gene is TRBJ2-2, the V gene TRBV19; D ambiguous. The germline V gene has CDR1 LNHDA and CDR2 SQIVND (reference sequence). The CDR3 has 16 amino acids. V dropped 7 bases and J dropped 0 bases, with 15 bases sitting between them. This CDR3 reads CASTVPWGSNTGELFF. The CDR3 DNA reads TGTGCCAGTACCGTACCCTGGGGATCGAACACCGGGGAGCTGTTTTTT. Variable domain in full (rest from reference TRBV19 and TRBJ2-2): DGGITQSPKYLFRKEGQNVTLSCEQNLNHDAMYWYRQDPGQGLRLIYYSQIVNDFQKGDIAEGYSVSREKKESFPLTVTSAQKNPTAFYLCASTVPWGSNTGELFFGEGSRLTVL.

The chain is built from TRBV7-3 and TRBJ2-5; no clear D. In germline, CDR1 is SGHTA, CDR2 FQGTGA. The CDR3 is 15 amino acids. Trimming took off 5 bases at V and 0 bases at J, with 13 bases between the two ends. CDR3 nucleotides: TGTGCCAGCAGCCCTATTCCAGGTTACCAAGAGACCCAGTACTTC. Translated: CASSPIPGYQETQYF.

The chain carries TRBV3-1 (or the pseudogene TRBV3-2) and TRBJ2-2; D may be TRBD2 (5 bases). This CDR3 comprises 14 residues. The germline V gene has CDR1 LGHDT and CDR2 YNNKEL (reference sequence). Deletions cut 0 bases from V and 9 bases from J, with 11 bases between. The CDR3, as DNA: TGTGCCAGCAGCCAAGAGGGAGCGGCATGGGAGCTGTTTTTT. Translation: CASSQEGAAWELFF.

The chain is built from TRBV18 and TRBJ1-5; TRBD1 matches at 10 bases. The J segment lost 2 bases and the V segment lost 6 bases, leaving 4 bases of the junction unmatched. This CDR3 comprises 15 residues. Germline values: CDR1 KGHSH, CDR2 LQKENI. As DNA, the CDR3 is TGTGCCAGCTCCCGACAGGGGGCTGGCAATCAGCCCCAGCATTTT. Amino acid sequence: CASSRQGAGNQPQHF.

This sequence joins TRBV7-3 and TRBJ2-3, with TRBD2 matching 7 bases. Germline V gene lookup returns CDR1 SGHTA and CDR2 FQGTGA. The CDR3 covers 16 residues. J lost 5 bases, V lost 5 bases, and 13 bases had no gene match. CDR3 protein: CASSPGGDYTLDTQYF. The CDR3 nucleotides are TGTGCCAGCAGCCCTGGGGGGGACTACACGCTAGATACGCAGTATTTT.

V gene TRBV28 combines with J gene TRBJ1-1; D not certain. This CDR3 has 11 residues. Trimming shortened V by 7 bases and J by 5 bases, and 8 bases separated the two germline ends. The germline V gene has CDR1 MDHEN and CDR2 SYDVKM. In DNA form, the CDR3 reads TGTGCCAGCAAAGGGAGAACTGAAGCTTTCTTT. Protein product: CASKGRTEAFF.

The chain carries TRBV5-1 and TRBJ2-7; perhaps TRBD2 as D (5 bases). This CDR3 comprises 13 residues. The germline V gene has CDR1 SGHRS and CDR2 YFSETQ. The V gene lost 5 bases and the J gene lost 1 base, with 10 bases spanning the gap. Written as DNA, the CDR3 is TGCGCCAGCAGGTCTGGAGGTTCCTACGAGCAGTACTTC. Its protein product is CASRSGGSYEQYF.

In this sample, this clone turned up once. The chain uses TRBV5-8 and TRBJ2-1, with 7 bases identical to TRBD2. CDR3 size: 16 residues. The V gene end was trimmed by 3 bases and the J gene end by 2 bases; junction bases not matched to a gene: 8. CDR1 SGHTS and CDR2 YDEGEE come from the germline V gene. CDR3 coding DNA: TGTGCCAGCAGCTCCGGGGGGACCGGCCCCTACAATGAGCAGTTCTTC. It translates to CASSSGGTGPYNEQFF.

This clone was counted a few times. The rearrangement uses TRBV4-2 and TRBJ1-6; D remains unclear. Germline CDR1 and CDR2: LGHNA and YNFKEQ. The CDR3 consists of 15 residues. V shed 1 base and J shed 7 bases, with 11 bases lying between them. The CDR3 nucleotides are TGTGCCAGCAGCCAAGTCTCCGTCCTAAATTCACCCCTCCACTTT. Translated: CASSQVSVLNSPLHF.

V usage is TRBV6-4 and J usage is TRBJ1-2, with 7 nucleotides matching TRBD1. The CDR3 runs to 14 residues. Germline CDR1 is MRHNA and CDR2 is SNTAGT. V shed 6 bases, J shed 5 bases, and the junction held 9 bases outside the gene matches. The CDR3 nucleotides are TGTGCCAGCAGAAGGGACAGAGCCTTGTATGGCTACACCTTC. It translates to CASRRDRALYGYTF.

The genes are TRBV25-1 and TRBJ2-5, with 12 bases identical to TRBD2. The CDR3 runs to 16 residues. Trimming cost V 6 bases and J 0 bases; bases outside gene matches: 5. Per germline, CDR1 MGHDK and CDR2 SYGVNS. The CDR3 here is CASRDLAGGNQETQYF. CDR3 DNA: TGTGCCAGCAGAGACCTAGCGGGAGGGAACCAAGAGACCCAGTACTTC.

The rearrangement links TRBV4-3 to TRBJ1-3; D not resolved. This CDR3 has 15 residues. Deletions cut 0 bases from V and 0 bases from J, with 6 bases between. CDR1 and CDR2 from the germline V gene are LGHNA and YSLEER. The CDR3 protein is CASSQDGFSGNTIYF. CDR3 nucleotide sequence: TGCGCCAGCAGCCAAGATGGTTTCTCTGGAAACACCATATATTTT.

The genes are TRBV30 and TRBJ2-2, with D unclear. With 0 bases removed from V and 2 bases from J, the gap between germline ends came to 4 bases. The germline V gene has CDR1 GTSNPN and CDR2 SVGIG (reference sequence). The CDR3 length is 13 residues. CDR3 bases: TGTGCCTGGAGTGTACGAAACACCGGGGAGCTGTTTTTT. Its protein is CAWSVRNTGELFF.

The V gene is TRBV6-5, the J gene TRBJ2-7; D possibly corresponds to TRBD1 (5 bases). The CDR3 is made up of 14 amino acids. V shed 8 bases and J shed 3 bases, with 17 bases lying between them. Per the germline V gene, CDR1 is MNHEY and CDR2 is SVGAGI. The CDR3, as DNA: TGTGCCAGCTCCATCCGATTGGGGCTCTACGAGCAGTACTTC. This translates into CASSIRLGLYEQYF.

With respect to this clone: This sample includes further DNA sequences coding for the same CDR3. The rearrangement uses TRBV19 and TRBJ1-5; D uncertain. Trimming shortened V by 3 bases and J by 7 bases, and 10 bases separated the two germline ends. Germline V gene data show CDR1 as LNHDA and CDR2 as SQIVND (reference sequence). The CDR3 runs to 13 residues. This chain's CDR3 is CASSIGLGQPQHF. The DNA for the CDR3 is TGTGCCAGTAGTATCGGGCTGGGGCAGCCCCAGCATTTT.

V and J are TRBV9 and TRBJ2-2; no clear D gene. Germline assignment: CDR1 SGDLS and CDR2 YYNGEE. The CDR3 has 13 amino acids. Deletions cut 6 bases from V and 1 base from J, with 7 bases between. DNA for the CDR3: TGTGCCAGCATGGGTGGGAACACCGGGGAGCTGTTTTTT. Its protein product is CASMGGNTGELFF.